Sequencing of this T cell receptor (beta chain) was carried out in a study of T cells after posttransplantation cyclophosphamide. General study results and limits: After PTCy, TRB diversity resembled that of CNI/methotrexate controls. Later post-transplant blood repertoires were often dominated by donor CD8+ memory clones. Tissue-infiltrating T cells from skin or gut overlapped little with blood T cells.

As to this clone: Its target is unknown.

The germline gives CDR1 SGHAT, CDR2 FQNNGV. V was shortened by 5 bases and J by 3 bases, with 4 bases between the two germline ends. The CDR3 loop spans 11 amino acids. Produced via immunoSEQ multiplex PCR; TCRdb's table is partial and in-frame only. The sample holds several thousand clones, approximately 80% seen once. The clonotype originates from a woman aged 60-75 years in good health, CMV-negative, and a related stem cell transplant donor. V usage is TRBV11-2 and J usage is TRBJ1-1; no reliable D call. The sequenced material came from memory CD8+ T cells sorted from blood. The DNA for the CDR3 is TGTGCCAGCAGCCATTACACTGAAGCTTTCTTT. Protein sequence: CASSHYTEAFF.